This T cell receptor (beta chain) is drawn from a study of spatial heterogeneity in lung cancer. General study findings and limits: Expanded tumor TCRs that were ubiquitous appeared in blood more at resection than follow-up.

Time point specified: sample taken at primary tumor resection. Whole RNA, which was extracted from tumor, nontumor lung tissue or frozen PBMC, was sequenced without any cell sorting. Via MiXCR, TCRdb re-called the 5' RACE reads, giving one row per CDR3 protein. The sample comprises tens of thousands of distinct CDR3 sequences, less than 15% of which are singletons, and just over 40% rests with the top ten. This clonotype was detected only a few times. Its matching antigen is unknown. This clonotype was sampled from a male donor with early-stage non-small cell lung cancer. Here the sequenced sample was PBMCs, taken at surgery.

The CDR3 DNA follows: TGTGCCAGCAGTTTAAGTAGCGAGTCCACAGATACGCAGTATTTT. Translating gives CASSLSSESTDTQYF. The V call is TRBV12-3 or TRBV12-4, the J call TRBJ2-3, with D tentatively TRBD2 (5 bases). V lost 2 bases to trimming and J lost 2 bases, with 11 bases between them. This CDR3 is built from 15 residues.